Listed below are T cell receptor beta chains from one sample, sequenced in a study of blood T cell repertoires in COVID-19. Data came from immunoSEQ multiplex PCR; TCRdb stores just in-frame clones and leaves some out. The profile shows more than 250,000 clones, about 84% of them singletons. The specimen sequenced was peripheral blood. Receptor source: a woman between 45 and 65 years old with acute or convalescent COVID-19. CDR3s include the opening cysteine and the closing phenylalanine or tryptophan. The D gene is left open where the match is weak. Part of the rows lack a size; the others show once, few, many or a class for expanded clones.

d_call	v_call	clone_size	j_call	cdr3_nt	cdr3_aa
-	TRBV7-8	-	TRBJ1-1	TGTGCCAGCAGCGCCCGACAGAGGAACACTGAAGCTTTCTTT	CASSARQRNTEAFF
TRBD2	TRBV28	-	TRBJ2-2	TGTGCCAGCAGGTTGGCACTAGCGGGAGGCACCGGGGAGCTGTTTTTT	CASRLALAGGTGELFF
-	TRBV20-1	-	TRBJ2-3	TGCAGTGCTCCTCTGCGAGTCGGGCAGTATTTT	CSAPLRVGQYF
TRBD1	TRBV28	-	TRBJ2-1	TGTGCCAGCAGCATATCAGGGGGTGAGCAGTTCTTC	CASSISGGEQFF
TRBD1	TRBV11-2	-	TRBJ1-5	TGTGCCAGCAGCTTAGGTCCAGGGGGTCAGCCCCAGCATTTT	CASSLGPGGQPQHF
-	TRBV27	-	TRBJ2-5	TGTGCCAGCAAGGGGAACAGGGTCCAGGAGACCCAGTACTTC	CASKGNRVQETQYF
TRBD1	TRBV18	few	TRBJ2-7	TGTGCCAGCTGCCGGGACAGCGCCTACGAGCAGTACTTC	CASCRDSAYEQYF
-	TRBV6-5	-	TRBJ1-1	TGTGCCAGCAGTTACTCGTTCAGGAACACTGAAGCTTTCTTT	CASSYSFRNTEAFF
TRBD2	TRBV7-3	-	TRBJ2-1	TGTGCCAGCAGCTTATCTGGACTAGCTTCCAATGAGCAGTTCTTC	CASSLSGLASNEQFF
TRBD1	TRBV6-5	-	TRBJ2-2	TGTGCCAGCAGTTACCAGGGGACAGGTACCACCGGGGAGCTGTTTTTT	CASSYQGTGTTGELFF
TRBD2	TRBV3-1/TRBV3-2	-	TRBJ2-3	TGTGCCAGCAGTCCCCTTAGCGAGCGGGAGGATTCGGATACGCAGTATTTT	CASSPLSEREDSDTQYF
TRBD1	TRBV2	-	TRBJ2-5	TGTGCCAGCAGTGAAAGGACAGGGCACGAGACCCAGTACTTC	CASSERTGHETQYF
TRBD1	TRBV28	-	TRBJ2-7	TGTGCCAGCAGTGATACAGGGGGAAAGTTATTC	CASSDTGGKLF
-	TRBV25-1	-	TRBJ1-1	TGTTCCTGCAGGGGCCGAGAGAACACTGAAGCTTTCTTT	CSCRGRENTEAFF
TRBD2	TRBV19	-	TRBJ2-3	TGTGCCAGTAGTATAGACGGGGGGGGCCCAGATACGCAGTATTTT	CASSIDGGGPDTQYF
-	TRBV21-1	-	TRBJ2-1	TGTGCCAGACTAGCGGTATCCTACAATGAGCAGTTCTTC	CARLAVSYNEQFF
TRBD1	TRBV24-1	-	TRBJ2-7	TGTGCCACCAGTGATCCCGTCCGGGACAGCTCCTACGAGCAGTACTTC	CATSDPVRDSSYEQYF
TRBD1	TRBV24-1	few	TRBJ1-2	TGTGCCACCAGTGGGCTCTCTTCACACAGGGGCAGAGACGGCTACACCTTC	CATSGLSSHRGRDGYTF
TRBD2	TRBV5-1	-	TRBJ2-7	TGCGCCAGCAGCTTGTTATCGACTAGCGGGCAAACCTACGAGCAGTACTTC	CASSLLSTSGQTYEQYF
-	TRBV5-1	-	TRBJ2-2	TGCGCCAGCAGCTTCCCTGGACAGAGCGTTAACACCGGGGAGCTGTTTTTT	CASSFPGQSVNTGELFF
-	TRBV19	-	TRBJ1-5	TGTGCCAGTAGTAACAGACAGTCAATCAATCAGCCCCAGCATTTT	CASSNRQSINQPQHF
-	TRBV6-5	-	TRBJ1-1	TGTGCCTCCCAAATGTCGGTTTATGTCACTGAAGCTTTCTTT	CASQMSVYVTEAFF
TRBD1	TRBV28	-	TRBJ2-5	TGTGCCAGCAGTCTCGGACAGGGGGCTAAGACCCAGTACTTC	CASSLGQGAKTQYF
-	TRBV7-2	-	TRBJ2-7	TGTGCCAGCAGCTTAGCACTCTCCTACGAGCAGTACTTC	CASSLALSYEQYF
-	TRBV30	-	TRBJ2-3	TGTGCCTGGAGTGTACTAGGGACAACGATCCGCACAGATACGCAGTATTTT	CAWSVLGTTIRTDTQYF
-	TRBV6-1	-	TRBJ2-7	TGTGCCAGCAGTGAAGCTAGCTACGAGCAGTACTTC	CASSEASYEQYF
TRBD1	TRBV5-1	-	TRBJ1-2	TGCGCCAGCAGCGGGACAGGGTTAGATGGCTACACCTTC	CASSGTGLDGYTF
TRBD2	TRBV5-4	once	TRBJ2-1	TGTGCCAGCAGCCGGGCGGGACTAGCGAACTACAATGAGCAGTTCTTC	CASSRAGLANYNEQFF
-	TRBV27	-	TRBJ2-5	TGTGCCAGCAGTTTACGCAGGGGTCAAGACAAGTACCAAGAGACCCAGTACTTC	CASSLRRGQDKYQETQYF
TRBD2	TRBV27	-	TRBJ2-7	TGTGCCAGCAGTACGGGACTAGGCTCCTACGAGCAGTACTTC	CASSTGLGSYEQYF
-	TRBV3-1/TRBV3-2	-	TRBJ1-2	TGTGCCAGCAGCCAACTAACAGGGTCTGACTATGGCTACACCTTC	CASSQLTGSDYGYTF
TRBD1	TRBV19	-	TRBJ1-5	TGTGCCAGTAGTATGGGACAGAACAATCAGCCCCAGCATTTT	CASSMGQNNQPQHF
TRBD2	TRBV7-3	-	TRBJ2-3	TGTGCCAGCAGCTTTTCGCGGGAGTCAGATACGCAGTATTTT	CASSFSRESDTQYF
TRBD1	TRBV6-6	-	TRBJ2-5	TGTGCCAGCAGACCTACAGGGGGCACGGAGACCCAGTACTTC	CASRPTGGTETQYF
-	TRBV29-1	-	TRBJ1-4	TGCAGCGTTGAAAATGTCGGGAAACTGTTTTTT	CSVENVGKLFF
TRBD1	TRBV28	few	TRBJ1-2	TGTGCCAGCAGCGGGACAGCTTCTGTCTATGGCTACACCTTC	CASSGTASVYGYTF
-	TRBV7-3	once	TRBJ2-4	TGTGCCAGCAGCTTAAAGGGCGGGGCCAAAAACATTCAGTACTTC	CASSLKGGAKNIQYF
TRBD2	TRBV9	-	TRBJ2-7	TGTGCCAGCAGCGTAAGCGGGAGACCCTCCTACGAGCAGTACTTC	CASSVSGRPSYEQYF
TRBD2	TRBV6-5	-	TRBJ2-3	TGTGCCACCAGAGTAGCGGGAGGATCAGATACGCAGTATTTT	CATRVAGGSDTQYF
-	TRBV28	-	TRBJ1-3	TGTGCCAGCAGTCGTTTCCCCTCCTCTGGAAACACCATATATTTT	CASSRFPSSGNTIYF
-	TRBV28	-	TRBJ1-1	TGTGCCAGCAGGCCCACCTCAGGGGCCATTGAAGCTTTCTTT	CASRPTSGAIEAFF
-	TRBV9	-	TRBJ2-1	TGTGCCAGCAGCTCCGACTTCCCTCCATACAATGAGCAGTTCTTC	CASSSDFPPYNEQFF
TRBD1	TRBV7-9	-	TRBJ2-5	TGTGCCAGCAGCTGGACAGGGGAAGGCATACAAGAGACCCAGTACTTC	CASSWTGEGIQETQYF
TRBD1	TRBV7-9	-	TRBJ2-1	TGTGCCAGCAGCTTCCAGGGGGCAAGCAATGAGCAGTTCTTC	CASSFQGASNEQFF
TRBD1	TRBV9	-	TRBJ2-2	TGTGCCAGCAGCTCGGACAGGGGTGGCCATCGAACCGGGGAGCTGTTTTTT	CASSSDRGGHRTGELFF
TRBD2	TRBV19	few	TRBJ2-1	TGTGCCAGTAAGACAGCGGGAGCGTCCTACAATGAGCAGTTCTTC	CASKTAGASYNEQFF
TRBD1	TRBV5-1	-	TRBJ1-2	TGCGCCAGCAGCTCAGATCCAGGGGGCGACTATGGCTACACCTTC	CASSSDPGGDYGYTF
TRBD1	TRBV18	-	TRBJ1-6	TGTGCCAGCTCACCAAAAACAGGGGGCGGTTCACCCCTCCACTTT	CASSPKTGGGSPLHF
TRBD1	TRBV11-2	-	TRBJ2-5	TGTGCCAGCAGCTTGGACAGGGACAGGGAGACCCAGTACTTC	CASSLDRDRETQYF
TRBD1	TRBV7-6	-	TRBJ1-1	TGTGCCAGCAGCAGAGGGGGCTTATCTTCTGAAGCTTTCTTT	CASSRGGLSSEAFF
-	TRBV7-7	few	TRBJ1-1	TGTGCTAGCAGCTTACAGATGAACACTGAAGCTTTCTTT	CASSLQMNTEAFF
TRBD2	TRBV28	-	TRBJ2-7	TGTGCCAGCAGAAGTGGGGAGGGTAGGTCCCACTCCTACGAGCAGTACTTC	CASRSGEGRSHSYEQYF
TRBD2	TRBV7-8	few	TRBJ2-5	TGTGCCAGCAGCTTTGGTCTTCTAGCGGGAGGGTTAGAAGAGACCCAGTACTTC	CASSFGLLAGGLEETQYF
TRBD2	TRBV20-1	-	TRBJ2-2	TGCAGTGCTAGTGTAGCGGGAGAGAGCACCGGGGAGCTGTTTTTT	CSASVAGESTGELFF
-	TRBV3-1/TRBV3-2	-	TRBJ1-3	TGTGCCAGCAGCCAAGAAGGGGGTTTCGGTGGAAACACCATATATTTT	CASSQEGGFGGNTIYF
TRBD1	TRBV18	-	TRBJ1-1	TGTGCCAGCTCACCACGGACAGGGTCGACTGAAGCTTTCTTT	CASSPRTGSTEAFF
TRBD2	TRBV11-2	-	TRBJ2-1	TGTGCCAGCAGCCATCCTGGGAGCGGGAGCTCCTACAATGAGCAGTTCTTC	CASSHPGSGSSYNEQFF